This T cell receptor (beta chain) was observed in a study of neurological immune-mediated disorders (dated by TCRdb to between 2018 and 2021). Concerning the study at large: The study compared peripheral blood TCR-beta repertoires of HTLV-I-associated myelopathy (HAM/TSP) patients, multiple sclerosis patients and healthy controls using UMI-based sequencing. Longitudinal HAM/TSP donors and healthy donors each had 3 time-points at intervals of about 3-45 months. The cohort included about 66 subjects: some 14 with HAM/TSP, approximately 34 with multiple sclerosis, and 20 or so healthy controls. Alongside PBMC samples, the set of around 99 TCR-beta libraries contained longitudinal samples, technical triplicates, and paired CD4+ and CD8+ T-cell subsets that had been sorted. Findings and caveats that apply to the study as a whole: No identical CDR3 amino acid sequences were shared among expanded clones across subjects, suggesting private TCR-beta repertoires in all groups. TCR clonal expansion was highest in HAM/TSP patients and lowest in MS patients, with MS patients falling below even healthy controls.

cDNA was synthesized by template-switch 5'RACE using a primer carrying a 10-nucleotide random unique molecular identifier by which each TCR transcript was tagged. Every sequencing run covered 15-18 subjects and yielded more than 160 million TCR-beta sequences. Total RNA was extracted with the RNeasy kit. Using the KAPA Real-time Library Amplification kit, TCR-beta VDJ regions were amplified with primers for the TCR constant region and the 5'RACE anchor. Sample indexes and Illumina adaptors were added in a first PCR, after which library yield was increased in a second PCR. After Ampure bead purification, the roughly 650 bp TCR product was size-selected on a 2% E-gel SizeSelection system. Library quality was checked on a Bioanalyzer, concentration was measured with Qubit, and libraries were quantified with the Kapa Library Quantification kit before pooling. Libraries were sequenced paired-end 2 x 150 bp on an Illumina HiSeq 2500. To increase sequence diversity, about 25-30% phiX was spiked into each library pool. The published analysis was carried out like this. Quality-filtered reads were processed with the UMI-based MiGEC pipeline, which removed over 90% of raw TCR sequences during error correction. VDJ genes were aligned to IMGT germline references, and each clonotype was defined by a unique CDR3 amino acid sequence together with V-J genes. Clonal expansion, Shannon diversity and CDR3 relatedness were evaluated with VDJtools (CalcPairwiseDistances, ClusterSamples), while phylogenetic trees were built in CLCbio workbench. Clones with at least 8 unique UMIs were defined as expanded, with this threshold being based on coefficient-of-variation modelling across technical triplicates. In-frame beta chains were kept once TCRdb had trimmed the public reads at Q25 with fastp and called clones with MiXCR. Rows merge per CDR3 protein into single entries with the most common DNA and genes. TCRdb assigned the V and J calls; the authors' analysis was not used. The sample data list more than 30,000 distinct CDR3 sequences, and about an eighth of these were observed just once. Less than 2.5% of the sample belongs to the ten largest clones.

The sample's time point label, in plain terms: longitudinal time-point 2. Blood bank volunteers in Maryland, USA served as the healthy controls. For the unsorted PBMC libraries, 2 million PBMCs were stored in RNAlater at -80 degrees C until RNA extraction and were used to generate the libraries. Peripheral blood was subjected to Ficoll-Hypaque density gradient centrifugation to isolate PBMCs, which were then cryopreserved in liquid nitrogen. Comments on this clonotype: Its antigen remains undetermined. No base quality values were provided; no much bigger clone lies one nucleotide off.

The CDR3 has 15 amino acids, counting the end cysteine and phenylalanine. The DNA shown is the 45-base CDR3, in frame from base 1. V is clipped by 6 bases and J by 2 bases, and the sequence between their germline boundaries is 16 bases long. Via the germline V gene (reference sequence), CDR1 is DFQATT and CDR2 SNEGSKA. This TCR derives from a woman between 35 and 50 years old in good health. The V and J segments used are TRBV20-1 and TRBJ2-2, and possibly TRBD2, on 5 matching bases. The sequenced sample consisted of PBMCs. CDR3 loop: CSALPAEVNTGELFF. The nucleotide sequence reads TGCAGTGCCCTCCCCGCGGAGGTTAACACCGGGGAGCTGTTTTTT.